Listed below are T cell receptor beta chains from one sample, sequenced in a study of cytomegalovirus exposure and HLA in healthy donors. The assay was immunoSEQ multiplex PCR, and TCRdb's table has in-frame clones only and misses some. The profile covers 130,000 or so clones, with roughly 79% appearing a single time and roughly 1.9% taken by the ten largest. The sequenced material came from PBMCs. These receptors were obtained from a woman in her forties in good health and CMV-seronegative. Each CDR3 is given with its conserved first and last residue. Fields, in order: D gene, J gene, clone size, V gene, CDR3 DNA, CDR3 protein. A D gene is named only where the DNA matches it firmly. A row's size may be missing; if present it is once, few, many or a size class.

d_gene: TRBD2; j_gene: TRBJ2-1; abundance: few; v_gene: TRBV9; CDR3nt: TGTGCCAGCAGCGCCTCAGCGGGAGAGCAGTTCTTC; CDR3aa: CASSASAGEQFF
d_gene: -; j_gene: TRBJ2-7; abundance: -; v_gene: TRBV5-6; CDR3nt: TGTGCCAGCAGCTTAAACAGAGACGAGCAGTACTTC; CDR3aa: CASSLNRDEQYF
d_gene: -; j_gene: TRBJ2-5; abundance: -; v_gene: TRBV5-1; CDR3nt: TGCGCCAGCAGCTTGGTGCCAGGGGTAGAGACCCAGTACTTC; CDR3aa: CASSLVPGVETQYF
d_gene: -; j_gene: TRBJ1-5; abundance: -; v_gene: TRBV7-8; CDR3nt: TGTGCCAGCAGCTTAGATCTGGGAGGTTTGCCCCAGCATTTT; CDR3aa: CASSLDLGGLPQHF
d_gene: TRBD2; j_gene: TRBJ2-1; abundance: -; v_gene: TRBV6-5; CDR3nt: TGTGCCAGCAGGCTAGCGGTTAACAATGAGCAGTTCTTC; CDR3aa: CASRLAVNNEQFF
d_gene: TRBD1; j_gene: TRBJ1-5; abundance: once; v_gene: TRBV23-1; CDR3nt: TGCGCCAGCAGTCAATCAAGAGAGGGGGGACAGGGAGAGGATCAGCCCCAGCATTTT; CDR3aa: CASSQSREGGQGEDQPQHF
d_gene: -; j_gene: TRBJ2-7; abundance: -; v_gene: TRBV21-1; CDR3nt: TGTGCCAGCAGCAAAGACAGAGCTAGCGGTATCCCAAGGGGATCCTACGAGCAGTACTTC; CDR3aa: CASSKDRASGIPRGSYEQYF
d_gene: -; j_gene: TRBJ1-2; abundance: -; v_gene: TRBV28; CDR3nt: TGTGCCAGCAGCCCTTCGACAAGGGGCTACACCTTC; CDR3aa: CASSPSTRGYTF
d_gene: TRBD2; j_gene: TRBJ2-1; abundance: -; v_gene: TRBV14; CDR3nt: TGTGCCAGCAGCCAAGATCTGGGTAGCGGGATTTCCTACAATGAGCAGTTCTTC; CDR3aa: CASSQDLGSGISYNEQFF
d_gene: -; j_gene: TRBJ2-7; abundance: once; v_gene: TRBV5-1; CDR3nt: TGCGCCAGCAGCTTGCTCGCAGGGATTAACGAGCAGTACTTC; CDR3aa: CASSLLAGINEQYF
d_gene: -; j_gene: TRBJ1-1; abundance: -; v_gene: TRBV6-5; CDR3nt: TGTGCCTCCCAGGAGGGTCCTGAAGCTTTCTTT; CDR3aa: CASQEGPEAFF
d_gene: -; j_gene: TRBJ1-1; abundance: -; v_gene: TRBV7-9; CDR3nt: TGTGCCAGCAGCTTAGTGGAGAGAGCTTTCTTT; CDR3aa: CASSLVERAFF
d_gene: -; j_gene: TRBJ2-7; abundance: -; v_gene: TRBV6-5; CDR3nt: TGTGCCAGCAGTTACTCGGCGACTAGTCTCGGCTACGAGCAGTACTTC; CDR3aa: CASSYSATSLGYEQYF
d_gene: TRBD1; j_gene: TRBJ1-2; abundance: -; v_gene: TRBV7-8; CDR3nt: TGTGCCAGCAGCTTAGGGGCTAGGACAGGGGACTATGGCTACACCTTC; CDR3aa: CASSLGARTGDYGYTF
d_gene: TRBD1; j_gene: TRBJ2-1; abundance: -; v_gene: TRBV15; CDR3nt: TGTGCCACCAGCGAACCGGACAGGGGGCAAGTTGAGCAGTTCTTC; CDR3aa: CATSEPDRGQVEQFF
d_gene: -; j_gene: TRBJ2-3; abundance: -; v_gene: TRBV7-3; CDR3nt: TGTGCCAGCAGCTTAACGAGGAGCACAGATACGCAGTATTTT; CDR3aa: CASSLTRSTDTQYF
d_gene: -; j_gene: TRBJ1-4; abundance: once; v_gene: TRBV15; CDR3nt: TGTGCCACCAGCAGAGCCCTTAGCACTAATGAAAAACTGTTTTTT; CDR3aa: CATSRALSTNEKLFF
d_gene: -; j_gene: TRBJ2-2; abundance: -; v_gene: TRBV11-2; CDR3nt: TGTGCCAGCAGCTTTCCTATGGGAGGAAGGCGGACCGGGGAGCTGTTTTTT; CDR3aa: CASSFPMGGRRTGELFF
d_gene: -; j_gene: TRBJ1-1; abundance: -; v_gene: TRBV28; CDR3nt: TGTGCCTGTACTTCGGACAGCCCCTTCGTCGCTTTCTTT; CDR3aa: CACTSDSPFVAFF
d_gene: -; j_gene: TRBJ1-5; abundance: -; v_gene: TRBV19; CDR3nt: TGTGCCAGTAGGAACTTACAGGGAGACCAGCCCCAGCATTTT; CDR3aa: CASRNLQGDQPQHF
d_gene: TRBD2; j_gene: TRBJ2-1; abundance: -; v_gene: TRBV19; CDR3nt: TGTGCCAGTAGTATAGTAAGCCCGGGGCGGGGGACCTACAATGAGCAGTTCTTC; CDR3aa: CASSIVSPGRGTYNEQFF
d_gene: -; j_gene: TRBJ2-3; abundance: -; v_gene: TRBV2; CDR3nt: TGTGCCAGCAGTGTACTGTCTGCGCAGTATTTT; CDR3aa: CASSVLSAQYF
d_gene: -; j_gene: TRBJ2-5; abundance: -; v_gene: TRBV7-8; CDR3nt: TGTGCCAGCAGCCTTAGCGCCCCACCCCAAGAGACCCAGTACTTC; CDR3aa: CASSLSAPPQETQYF
d_gene: -; j_gene: TRBJ1-2; abundance: -; v_gene: TRBV5-4; CDR3nt: TGTGCCAGCATCTTTACCCCCTCGACAACCCGAGGGATCTATGGCTACACCTTC; CDR3aa: CASIFTPSTTRGIYGYTF
d_gene: -; j_gene: TRBJ2-7; abundance: once; v_gene: TRBV5-6; CDR3nt: TGTGCCAGCAGCTTGGTGGGCGAGACAACAAACGAGCAGTACTTC; CDR3aa: CASSLVGETTNEQYF
d_gene: TRBD1; j_gene: TRBJ2-7; abundance: -; v_gene: TRBV5-1; CDR3nt: TGCGCCAGCAGCACCGGACAGGGGATAGACGAGCAGTACTTC; CDR3aa: CASSTGQGIDEQYF
d_gene: -; j_gene: TRBJ2-7; abundance: -; v_gene: TRBV4-3; CDR3nt: TGCGCCAGCAGCCAAGGCACGGGTGGGTGGTATATGGAGGAGCAGTACTTC; CDR3aa: CASSQGTGGWYMEEQYF
d_gene: -; j_gene: TRBJ2-7; abundance: -; v_gene: TRBV7-9; CDR3nt: TGTGCCACCTCCGACAGGTCCTACGAGCAGTACTTC; CDR3aa: CATSDRSYEQYF
d_gene: -; j_gene: TRBJ2-3; abundance: -; v_gene: TRBV9; CDR3nt: TGTGCCAGCAGCGTTCTCGCGGGGAATACGGCAGATACGCAGTATTTT; CDR3aa: CASSVLAGNTADTQYF